What follows are 30 T cell receptor beta chains derived from one specimen sequenced in a study of blood T cell repertoires in COVID-19. The protocol was immunoSEQ multiplex PCR, while the TCRdb copy is restricted to in-frame clones and leaves out a portion. The table records a few hundred thousand clones, 80% to 85% of them present only once. Source material: peripheral blood. The source of these receptors is a woman aged 25 to 39 who had recovered from COVID-19.

This sequence joins TRBV7-2 and TRBJ2-1, with D uncertain. V was cut by 5 bases and J by 4 bases, with 3 bases left in between. CDR1 and CDR2 from the germline V gene are SGHTA and FQGNSA. The length of the CDR3 is 11 residues. CDR3 nucleotides: TGTGCCAGCAGCACTTACAATGAGCAGTTCTTC. It specifies CASSTYNEQFF.

The chain combines TRBV3-1 (or the pseudogene TRBV3-2) with TRBJ1-5; 10 bases are shared with TRBD1. The germline CDR1 and CDR2 sequences are LGHDT and YNNKEL (reference sequence). This CDR3 is built from 15 residues. V trimming: 4 bases; J trimming: 10 bases; junction bases outside the gene matches: 10. The CDR3 loop reads CASSLLGTGEPPQHF. The CDR3 DNA reads as TGTGCCAGCAGCCTTCTTGGGACAGGGGAACCTCCCCAGCATTTT.

The gene calls are TRBV2 and TRBJ1-5; 8 bases line up with TRBD1. This CDR3 region has 15 residues. Unmatched junction bases numbered 7, after V lost 2 bases and J lost 7 bases. Germline V CDR1 and CDR2: SNHLY, FYNNEI. CDR3 sequence: CASSESDRVSQPQHF. The CDR3 DNA sequence: TGTGCCAGCAGTGAATCGGACAGGGTGTCGCAGCCCCAGCATTTT.

The rearrangement uses TRBV9 and TRBJ2-1; 9 bases map to TRBD2. This CDR3 has 14 residues. Germline CDR1 is SGDLS and CDR2 is YYNGEE. V lost 3 bases and J lost 9; bases outside the gene matches: 7. The CDR3 sequence: CASSAGTSSGEQFF. CDR3 DNA: TGTGCCAGCAGCGCCGGGACTAGCTCCGGTGAGCAGTTCTTC.

The chain joins TRBV18 to TRBJ1-1; D is possibly TRBD1 (6 bases). This CDR3 is built from 16 residues. Germline V gives CDR1 KGHSH, CDR2 LQKENI. With 2 bases removed from V and 1 base from J, the gap between germline ends came to 14 bases. The DNA of the CDR3 is TGTGCCAGCTCACCAAGACAGGCTGGGGAGAACACTGAAGCTTTCTTT. Protein sequence: CASSPRQAGENTEAFF.

This clone has a single count. This sequence joins TRBV4-2 and TRBJ1-1; 10 nucleotides line up with TRBD1. The CDR3 length is 16 residues. V dropped 4 bases and J dropped 5; count of bases not matched to a gene: 10. Germline CDR1 LGHNA, CDR2 YNFKEQ. The CDR3 DNA reads as TGTGCCAGCAGCCCCCAGGGACAGGGGCGTCGAACTGAAGCTTTCTTT. The encoded protein is CASSPQGQGRRTEAFF.

V usage is TRBV4-1 and J usage is TRBJ1-4; D gene uncertain. The CDR3 totals 14 residues. CDR1 and CDR2 from the germline V gene are MGHRA and YSYEKL. V lost 2 bases and J lost 7, with 11 bases in between. The CDR3: CASSQSRRGEKLFF. Here the CDR3 DNA reads TGCGCCAGCAGCCAATCAAGGCGCGGTGAAAAACTGTTTTTT.

The V call is TRBV6-5, the J call TRBJ2-2; TRBD2 matches 8 bases. V gave up 7 bases and J gave up 3 bases; unmatched junction bases: 4. The CDR3 spans 14 residues. Per germline, CDR1 MNHEY and CDR2 SVGAGI. This chain's CDR3 is CASNSGVDTGELFF. The CDR3 DNA is TGTGCCAGCAATAGCGGGGTTGACACCGGGGAGCTGTTTTTT.

The rearrangement joins TRBV11-2 to TRBJ1-2; D is perhaps TRBD1 (6 bases). The germline CDR1 and CDR2 sequences are SGHAT and FQNNGV. The CDR3 has 14 amino acids. The V gene lost 2 bases and the J gene lost 2 bases, with 9 bases spanning the gap. DNA of the CDR3: TGTGCCAGCAGCTTAACAAGGGGGAACTATGGCTACACCTTC. Translation: CASSLTRGNYGYTF.

This clone was detected only a few times. This rearrangement joins TRBV20-1 to TRBJ2-5; weak D call: TRBD2 (6 bases). V dropped 8 bases and J dropped 5 bases, with 15 bases sitting between them. CDR3 size: 12 residues. From germline, CDR1 is DFQATT and CDR2 SNEGSKA (reference sequence). The CDR3 protein is CSLSGGRETQYF. The CDR3 DNA reads as TGCAGTCTTAGTGGGGGGAGGGAGACCCAGTACTTC.

The chain combines TRBV5-1 with TRBJ2-1, with TRBD2 identical over 7 bases. Germline V gene sequence: CDR1 SGHRS, CDR2 YFSETQ. This CDR3 comprises 16 residues. V was clipped by 2 bases and J by 6 bases; unmatched bases: 11. The CDR3 coding sequence is TGCGCCAGCAGCTTCTTCGTGGGAGGGTGGGGCAATGAGCAGTTCTTC. This sequence encodes CASSFFVGGWGNEQFF.

The chain is built from TRBV7-6 and TRBJ2-2, with TRBD2 matching over 8 bases. CDR1 is SGHVS, CDR2 FNYEAQ, per germline. The CDR3 is 14 residues long. V lost 2 bases to trimming and J lost 7 bases; unmatched junction nucleotides: 3. The CDR3 DNA reads TGTGCCAGCAGCTTAATGCTAGCGGGCGGGGAGCTGTTTTTT. It is translated as CASSLMLAGGELFF. The variable domain in full, completed from reference TRBV7-6 and TRBJ2-2, reads GAGVSQSPRYKVTKRGQDVALRCDPISGHVSLYWYRQALGQGPEFLTYFNYEAQQDKSGLPNDRFSAERPEGSISTLTIQRTEQRDSAMYRCASSLMLAGGELFFGEGSRLTVL.

In nucleotides, the CDR3 is TGCGCCAGCAGTCGGACTAGCGACACCGGGGAGCTGTTTTTT. It translates to CASSRTSDTGELFF. The chain has TRBV10-1 and TRBJ2-2; 9 nucleotides line up with TRBD2. Germline CDR1 and CDR2: WNHNN and SYGVQD (reference sequence). CDR3 length: 14 residues. Trimming removed 5 bases from V and 3 bases from J; junction bases left unmatched: 1.

This chain connects TRBV9 to TRBJ2-1, with 7 bases identical to TRBD1. In germline, CDR1 is SGDLS, CDR2 YYNGEE. The junction had 7 bases not matched to a gene; V was cut back by 3 bases and J by 4 bases. The CDR3 is 15 amino acids. The DNA of the CDR3 is TGTGCCAGCAGCGCCGCCGGGACAGCATACAATGAGCAGTTCTTC. This encodes CASSAAGTAYNEQFF.

The chain couples TRBV10-2 to TRBJ2-6; 8 bases match TRBD1. Trimming removed 7 bases from V and 0 bases from J; junction bases left unmatched: 8. CDR3 size: 17 residues. Germline assignment: CDR1 WSHSY and CDR2 SAAADI. The CDR3 coding sequence is TGCGCCAGCATTCACGGACAGGGAGTCTCTGGGGCCAACGTCCTGACTTTC. It encodes CASIHGQGVSGANVLTF.

This chain links TRBV5-1 with TRBJ1-1; maybe TRBD1 (6 bases). Germline V gives CDR1 SGHRS, CDR2 YFSETQ. Trimming stripped 0 bases from V and 7 bases from J, with 13 bases between. The CDR3 is 14 amino acids. CDR3 DNA: TGCGCCAGCAGCTTGGCAGGGGCTGTTGTTGAAGCTTTCTTT. Translated: CASSLAGAVVEAFF.

The chain carries TRBV5-1 and TRBJ2-3; a weak D match, TRBD2 (7 bases). Trimming cost V 0 bases and J 1 base, with 12 bases left between them. CDR1 and CDR2 (germline): SGHRS, YFSETQ. This CDR3 has 16 residues. The CDR3 DNA is TGCGCCAGCAGCTTGGGTGGGGGGGCCGGCACAGATACGCAGTATTTT. As protein: CASSLGGGAGTDTQYF. Full variable domain (outside the CDR3, taken from reference TRBV5-1 and TRBJ2-3): KAGVTQTPRYLIKTRGQQVTLSCSPISGHRSVSWYQQTPGQGLQFLFEYFSETQRNKGNFPGRFSGRQFSNSRSEMNVSTLELGDSALYLCASSLGGGAGTDTQYFGPGTRLTVL.

The V call is TRBV3-1 (or the pseudogene TRBV3-2), the J call TRBJ2-1; 8 bases agree with TRBD2. The CDR3 contains 16 residues. In germline, CDR1 is LGHDT, CDR2 YNNKEL (reference sequence). With V trimmed by 4 bases and J by 6 bases, 11 bases remained unmatched. In DNA, the CDR3 is TGTGCCAGCAGCCCGATTAGCGGGATCCCAAGCAATGAGCAGTTCTTC. Amino acids: CASSPISGIPSNEQFF.

V is TRBV6-5 and J is TRBJ2-3; 7 nucleotides match TRBD2. CDR1 and CDR2 (germline): MNHEY, SVGAGI. V was clipped by 3 bases and J by 2 bases; unmatched bases: 5. This CDR3 spans 15 amino acids. The CDR3 reads CASSYKGGVTDTQYF. DNA for the CDR3: TGTGCCAGCAGTTATAAGGGAGGGGTCACAGATACGCAGTATTTT.

The chain couples TRBV11-3 to TRBJ2-1; 11 nucleotides line up with TRBD2. In germline, CDR1 is SGHNT, CDR2 YENEEA. The CDR3 totals 17 residues. V lost 4 bases and J lost 9; bases outside the gene matches: 14. In nucleotides, the CDR3 is TGTGCCAGCAGCTCCCGAGACGGTAGCGGGAGGGTCGGTGAGCAGTTCTTC. Amino acids: CASSSRDGSGRVGEQFF.

The sample holds one count of this clone. The chain carries TRBV19 and TRBJ2-2; D call uncertain. The ends were cut back, 3 bases at V and 2 bases at J, with 13 bases in the middle. CDR1 is LNHDA, CDR2 SQIVND, per germline (reference sequence). The CDR3 is 16 residues long. The CDR3 protein is CASSMAAVPNTGELFF. CDR3 DNA: TGTGCCAGTAGTATGGCGGCCGTACCCAACACCGGGGAGCTGTTTTTT.

The CDR3 is CASSPGQGAYYGYTF. The CDR3 nucleotides are TGCGCCAGCAGCCCCGGACAGGGGGCCTACTATGGCTACACCTTC. The J gene is TRBJ1-2, the V gene TRBV5-1; 11 nucleotides line up with TRBD1. V lost 4 bases to trimming and J lost 3 bases; unmatched junction nucleotides: 5. The CDR3 is 15 residues long. From germline, CDR1 is SGHRS and CDR2 YFSETQ.

The rearrangement uses TRBV28 and TRBJ1-5, with a tentative D call TRBD1 (6 bases). CDR1 and CDR2 from the germline V gene are MDHEN and SYDVKM. V lost 5 bases to trimming and J lost 6 bases, with 17 bases between them. This CDR3 is built from 15 residues. The DNA for the CDR3 is TGTGCCAGCAGTACGCCGGGGGGCCAGATTCAGCCCCAGCATTTT. It yields the protein CASSTPGGQIQPQHF.

Comments on this clone: This same CDR3 is encoded by further DNA sequences in the sample. The V and J genes are TRBV3-1 (or the pseudogene TRBV3-2) and TRBJ2-7; 9 positions agree with TRBD2. From germline, CDR1 is LGHDT and CDR2 YNNKEL (reference sequence). V lost 1 base, J lost 2 bases, and 0 bases stayed unmatched. The CDR3 is 14 residues long. This CDR3 reads CASSQGLAAYEQYF. The CDR3 nucleotides are TGTGCCAGCAGCCAAGGACTAGCGGCCTACGAGCAGTACTTC.

This chain uses TRBV12-5 with TRBJ2-5, with a possible D match to TRBD2 (5 bases). CDR3 length equals 14 residues. V dropped 5 bases and J dropped 2 bases, with 12 bases sitting between them. The germline V gene has CDR1 LGHNT and CDR2 FRNRAP. The CDR3 sequence: CASGPLGSQETQYF. The CDR3 DNA follows: TGTGCTAGTGGTCCCCTGGGGAGTCAAGAGACCCAGTACTTC.

The chain carries TRBV2 and TRBJ2-2; TRBD2 aligns across 11 bases. The germline V gene encodes CDR1 SNHLY and CDR2 FYNNEI. After removal of 11 bases from V and 4 bases from J, the junction contained 12 bases not matched to a gene. This CDR3 contains 16 residues. DNA for the CDR3: TGTGCCTCCCGAGGTGGGCTAGCGGGGGGCACCGGGGAGCTGTTTTTT. It encodes CASRGGLAGGTGELFF.

This chain uses TRBV2 with TRBJ2-4; 9 bases agree with TRBD1. Looked up from germline, CDR1 is SNHLY and CDR2 is FYNNEI. The CDR3 has 16 amino acids. With 6 bases clipped from V and 0 bases from J, the junction kept 6 bases outside the gene matches. CDR3 in amino acids: CASRGTGFLAKNIQYF. The CDR3 DNA reads as TGTGCCAGCAGGGGGACAGGGTTTCTAGCCAAAAACATTCAGTACTTC. The variable domain in full, with the rest retrieved from reference TRBV2 and TRBJ2-4, is EPEVTQTPSHQVTQMGQEVILRCVPISNHLYFYWYRQILGQKVEFLVSFYNNEISEKSEIFDDQFSVERPDGSNFTLKIRSTKLEDSAMYFCASRGTGFLAKNIQYFGAGTRLSVL.

The rearrangement links TRBV6-5 to TRBJ2-7, with 9 bases identical to TRBD2. V shed 8 bases and J 5 bases; nucleotides not matched to a gene: 7. The CDR3 consists of 13 residues. Looked up from germline, CDR1 is MNHEY and CDR2 is SVGAGI. CDR3: CASLRLAGDEQYF. The CDR3 DNA sequence: TGTGCCAGCCTAAGGTTAGCGGGGGACGAGCAGTACTTC.

In DNA, the CDR3 is TGTGCCTGGAGTGACATAGGGGCTACTAATGAAAAACTGTTTTTT. Protein sequence: CAWSDIGATNEKLFF. The J gene is TRBJ1-4, the V gene TRBV30; D may be TRBD1 (5 bases). Between the trimmed V and J ends, which lost 1 base and 2 bases, there was a span of 11 bases. Germline V gene lookup returns CDR1 GTSNPN and CDR2 SVGIG (reference sequence). CDR3 length: 15 amino acids.

This chain joins TRBV5-4 and TRBJ2-1, with TRBD2 as a possible D gene (5 bases). The CDR3 length is 17 residues. The V and J ends lost 4 bases and 5 bases respectively, with 22 bases between them. The germline V gene has CDR1 SGHNT and CDR2 YYREEE (reference sequence). CDR3 bases: TGTGCCAGCAGCCCCATGGCCACTAGTACAACCAACAATGAGCAGTTCTTC. Its translation: CASSPMATSTTNNEQFF.